Following are 11 T cell receptor beta chains from one sample sequenced in a study of control samples from healthy donors and cancer patients. The table came from immunoSEQ multiplex PCR; TCRdb's copy has only in-frame clones and leaves some out. The table lists some 150,000 clones, roughly 92% of them singletons. Sequencing input: blood. These receptors all stem from a middle-aged man in good health.

The chain joins TRBV3-1 (or the pseudogene TRBV3-2) to TRBJ2-7; 10 bases align to TRBD2. Trimming cost V 4 bases and J 2 bases; bases outside gene matches: 5. CDR1 LGHDT and CDR2 YNNKEL come from the germline V gene (reference sequence). The CDR3 totals 15 residues. The CDR3 protein is CASSPTSGLTYEQYF. In nucleotides, the CDR3 is TGTGCCAGCAGCCCGACTAGCGGGCTCACCTACGAGCAGTACTTC.

The rearrangement links TRBV27 to TRBJ2-3; D may be TRBD2 (7 bases). With 3 bases removed from V and 3 bases from J, the gap between germline ends came to 13 bases. The CDR3 is 15 amino acids. Germline V gives CDR1 MNHEY, CDR2 SMNVEV (reference sequence). The CDR3 here is CASSFGGLATDTQYF. CDR3 in DNA: TGTGCCAGCAGTTTCGGGGGGCTAGCAACAGATACGCAGTATTTT.

This chain links TRBV25-1 with TRBJ2-1; no clear D. This CDR3 has 18 residues. CDR1 and CDR2 (germline): MGHDK, SYGVNS. Trimming took 1 base from V and 0 from J, leaving 16 bases between them. CDR3 bases: TGTGCCAGCAGTGAATCGAAACGGCATGAGAGCTCCTACAATGAGCAGTTCTTC. It codes for CASSESKRHESSYNEQFF.

Regarding this clone: Other nucleotide sequences from this sample produce the same CDR3. The CDR3 loop is CASNRGYGYTF. The DNA of the CDR3 is TGTGCCAGCAACAGGGGCTATGGCTACACCTTC. The V and J genes are TRBV28 and TRBJ1-2; 7 bases fit TRBD1. Germline CDR1 and CDR2: MDHEN and SYDVKM. This CDR3 comprises 11 residues. Trimming removed 7 bases from V and 4 bases from J; junction bases left unmatched: 0.

V is TRBV27 and J is TRBJ2-7; 10 bases fit TRBD2. The CDR3 has 15 amino acids. The germline gives CDR1 MNHEY, CDR2 SMNVEV (reference sequence). Trimming removed 2 bases from V and 3 bases from J; junction bases left unmatched: 4. The CDR3 is CASSLTLAGVYEQYF. CDR3 nucleotides: TGTGCCAGCAGTTTAACCCTAGCGGGAGTCTACGAGCAGTACTTC.

This clone was observed a single time. The chain's CDR3 is CASSSLGSQHF. CDR3 nucleotide sequence: TGTGCCAGCAGCTCCCTCGGCTCCCAGCATTTT. The chain couples TRBV12-3 or TRBV12-4 to TRBJ1-5; D call uncertain. The CDR3 loop spans 11 amino acids. The ends were cut back, 6 bases at V and 11 bases at J, with 11 bases in the middle.

V usage is TRBV6-5 and J usage is TRBJ1-3, with D uncertain. The V gene's germline CDR1 is MNHEY and CDR2 SVGAGI. The CDR3 consists of 16 residues. Trimming cost V 0 bases and J 0 bases, with 9 bases left between them. The CDR3 DNA follows: TGTGCCAGCAGTTACTCTCGGTCCCTCTCTGGAAACACCATATATTTT. Translated: CASSYSRSLSGNTIYF.

The genes are TRBV12-3 or TRBV12-4 and TRBJ2-1; no clear D. The CDR3 covers 13 residues. Trimming shortened V by 3 bases and J by 5 bases, and 8 bases separated the two germline ends. CDR3 region: CASSFSRDNEQFF. Written as DNA, the CDR3 is TGTGCCAGCAGTTTTTCGCGCGACAATGAGCAGTTCTTC.

This rearrangement joins TRBV7-8 to TRBJ2-3; TRBD2 agrees at 9 bases. After removal of 4 bases from V and 3 bases from J, the junction contained 11 bases not matched to a gene. There are 17 residues in the CDR3. Per the germline V gene, CDR1 is SGHVS and CDR2 is FQNEAQ. The CDR3 nucleotides are TGTGCCAGCAGCTCCGACCTGGCGGGGGGGCCGACAGATACGCAGTATTTT. Amino acid sequence: CASSSDLAGGPTDTQYF.

The count of this clone is one. The chain employs TRBV27 and TRBJ2-1, with TRBD2 matching over 11 bases. The junction had 16 bases not matched to a gene; V was cut back by 3 bases and J by 9 bases. The length of the CDR3 is 18 residues. Germline lookup yields CDR1 MNHEY and CDR2 SMNVEV (reference sequence). The CDR3 DNA follows: TGTGCCAGCAGTTTTCCCGGGGCTAGCGGGAGGCGGTTGGGTGAGCAGTTCTTC. Protein product: CASSFPGASGRRLGEQFF.

This chain uses TRBV5-1 with TRBJ2-7, with TRBD1 identical over 8 bases. The CDR3 loop spans 14 amino acids. Germline values: CDR1 SGHRS, CDR2 YFSETQ. V lost 8 bases, J lost 2 bases, and 9 bases stayed unmatched. CDR3 loop: CASSFDRGTYEQYF. CDR3 in DNA: TGCGCCAGTAGTTTCGACAGGGGAACCTACGAGCAGTACTTC.